This T cell receptor beta chain was documented in a study of control samples from healthy donors and cancer patients. V was trimmed by 4 bases and J by 5 bases, leaving 18 bases between them. This CDR3 contains 16 residues. Germline V lookup: CDR1 SGHRS, CDR2 YFSETQ. Here immunoSEQ multiplex PCR was the method, and the copy in TCRdb shows in-frame clones only, minus some. The sample lists tens of thousands of clones; approximately 84% were seen once. This clone was counted a single time. This rearrangement joins TRBV5-1 to TRBJ1-4; D is possibly TRBD1 (6 bases). Sequenced material: PBMCs. This TCR came from a man between 70 and 80 years old with lung cancer. CDR3 amino acids: CASSPSRGGGNEKLFF. In DNA form, the CDR3 reads TGCGCCAGCAGCCCATCTAGGGGGGGAGGAAATGAAAAACTGTTTTTT.